The 12 T cell receptor beta chains presented below share a single source sample, sequenced in a study of control samples from healthy donors and cancer patients (dated by TCRdb to 2018 to 2020). Libraries were made using the immunoSEQ multiplex PCR assay. This is the immuneACCESS table as TCRdb keeps it, with only in-frame sequences that have V and J called. A part of the clones is gone; compared with another copy, unresolved V genes explain less than half, and the rest is unexplained. For this sample the table gives about 120,000 clones, of which approximately 90% were detected only once. The leading ten clones occupy roughly 3.4% of the sample. The sample comprised blood. Receptors originate from a man in his forties in good health.

The gene calls are TRBV12-3 or TRBV12-4 and TRBJ1-1; D gene ambiguous. The CDR3 is 13 residues long. V dropped 3 bases and J dropped 2 bases, with 7 bases sitting between them. CDR3 protein: CASSFRQNTEAFF. Here the CDR3 DNA reads TGTGCCAGCAGTTTTAGACAAAACACTGAAGCTTTCTTT.

The rearrangement joins TRBV7-9 to TRBJ2-5; TRBD2 might be the D (5 bases). Trimming pared 11 bases from V and 10 bases from J, leaving 11 bases between. The CDR3 loop spans 9 amino acids. Per the germline V gene, CDR1 is SEHNR and CDR2 is FQNEAQ (reference sequence). The CDR3 is CADARGQYF. Written as DNA, the CDR3 is TGTGCCGATGCACGGGGCCAGTACTTC.

This chain uses TRBV27 with TRBJ1-5; D perhaps matches TRBD1 (6 bases). The germline gives CDR1 MNHEY, CDR2 SMNVEV (reference sequence). Trimming removed 2 bases at V and 5 bases at J, with 16 bases between. The CDR3 sequence is 16 residues long. The CDR3 region has the DNA TGTGCCAGCAGTTTAGAACGGACAGCGGCTGATCAGCCCCAGCATTTT. This codes for CASSLERTAADQPQHF.

This chain joins TRBV4-3 and TRBJ2-5, with 10 nucleotides matching TRBD2. This CDR3 is built from 17 residues. The V gene end was trimmed by 2 bases and the J gene end by 5 bases; junction bases not matched to a gene: 11. Germline CDR1 LGHNA, CDR2 YSLEER. Here the CDR3 reads CASSQLPIAGGRETQYF. The CDR3 nucleotides read TGCGCCAGCAGCCAACTACCTATAGCGGGGGGAAGGGAGACCCAGTACTTC.

This chain connects TRBV5-6 to TRBJ1-3; D unclear. CDR3 size: 14 residues. The germline V and J ends were trimmed by 4 bases and 0 bases, with 8 bases remaining between them. Germline lookup yields CDR1 SGHDT and CDR2 YYEEEE. CDR3 coding DNA: TGTGCCAGCAGCGGTCTTATCTCTGGAAACACCATATATTTT. Its protein product is CASSGLISGNTIYF. Full variable domain (remainder filled in from reference TRBV5-6 and TRBJ1-3): DAGVTQSPTHLIKTRGQQVTLRCSPKSGHDTVSWYQQALGQGPQFIFQYYEEEERQRGNFPDRFSGHQFPNYSSELNVNALLLGDSALYLCASSGLISGNTIYFGEGSWLTVV.

V is TRBV30 and J is TRBJ2-6; D is unresolved. The CDR3 has 13 residues. CDR1 is GTSNPN and CDR2 is SVGIG in the germline V gene (reference sequence). The V and J ends lost 7 bases and 1 base respectively, with 8 bases between them. CDR3 residues: CASDLSGANVLTF. In nucleotides, the CDR3 is TGTGCCTCCGATTTGTCTGGGGCCAACGTCCTGACTTTC.

The gene calls are TRBV5-6 and TRBJ2-7; a possible D gene is TRBD1 (5 bases). The CDR3 length is 15 residues. CDR1 SGHDT and CDR2 YYEEEE come from the germline V gene. Trimming removed 3 bases from V and 0 bases from J, with 13 bases in between. The CDR3 DNA reads TGTGCCAGCAGCTCAGAACAGGTCTCCTCCTACGAGCAGTACTTC. It translates to CASSSEQVSSYEQYF. The full variable domain, its missing parts supplied by reference TRBV5-6 and TRBJ2-7, is DAGVTQSPTHLIKTRGQQVTLRCSPKSGHDTVSWYQQALGQGPQFIFQYYEEEERQRGNFPDRFSGHQFPNYSSELNVNALLLGDSALYLCASSSEQVSSYEQYFGPGTRLTVT.

This clone occurred once. The chain recombines TRBV20-1 with TRBJ2-3; possible D gene TRBD1, 6 bases. CDR3 length equals 11 residues. Germline CDR1 DFQATT, CDR2 SNEGSKA (reference sequence). Trimming removed 5 bases from V and 8 bases from J, with 11 bases in between. CDR3 in DNA: TGCAGTGCTCAGGGGCCAGGTACGCAGTATTTT. This gives the protein CSAQGPGTQYF.

The sample holds one count of this clone. The chain uses TRBV30 and TRBJ1-1; 8 positions match TRBD1. Losses at the gene ends were 2 bases for V and 4 bases for J; bases not matched to a gene: 9. Germline-derived CDR1 and CDR2 are GTSNPN and SVGIG (reference sequence). The CDR3 is 15 amino acids. The chain's CDR3 is CAWSRNRGVATEAFF. CDR3 bases: TGTGCCTGGAGTCGAAACAGGGGGGTGGCCACTGAAGCTTTCTTT.

In nucleotides, the CDR3 is TGTGCCAGTAGTGGCAACAGGGAACCTCCCTACGAGCAGTACTTC. It yields the protein CASSGNREPPYEQYF. This chain links TRBV19 with TRBJ2-7; TRBD1 might be the D (6 bases). The germline V gene has CDR1 LNHDA and CDR2 SQIVND (reference sequence). This CDR3 spans 15 amino acids. V lost 5 bases, J lost 2 bases, and 16 bases lay in between. The variable domain in full, completed from reference TRBV19 and TRBJ2-7, reads DGGITQSPKYLFRKEGQNVTLSCEQNLNHDAMYWYRQDPGQGLRLIYYSQIVNDFQKGDIAEGYSVSREKKESFPLTVTSAQKNPTAFYLCASSGNREPPYEQYFGPGTRLTVT.

The rearrangement uses TRBV5-5 and TRBJ1-1; D ambiguous. This CDR3 is built from 14 residues. Germline V gives CDR1 SGHKS, CDR2 YYEKEE (reference sequence). V gave up 3 bases and J gave up 3 bases, with 12 bases separating them. DNA of the CDR3: TGTGCCAGCAGCTCGTCCCGGAGGGACACTGAAGCTTTCTTT. It codes for CASSSSRRDTEAFF.

This clone was observed a handful of times. This chain uses TRBV7-2 with TRBJ1-3; the D is unclear. The CDR3 is made up of 17 amino acids. Trimming pared 4 bases from V and 3 bases from J, leaving 19 bases between. Per germline, CDR1 SGHTA and CDR2 FQGNSA. In nucleotides, the CDR3 is TGTGCCAGCAGCTCGAGCTCAACGGACTGGTTTGGAAACACCATATATTTT. Its protein product is CASSSSSTDWFGNTIYF.